One sample yielded the 18 T cell receptor beta chains listed below, sequenced in a study of blood T cells in healthy people across ages. Using a J-beta primer mix together with a sample-barcoded 5' primer, a second PCR was run for roughly 6 to 11 cycles. Each CDR3 protein gets one entry after TCRdb re-called the 5' RACE reads with MiXCR. The top ten hold about 12% of the sample, which has around 1.1 million distinct CDR3 sequences, around two fifths seen once. What was sequenced was blood. The receptors stem from a man younger than 35 in good health.

This clonotype was seen a few times. The gene calls are TRBV7-9 and TRBJ1-2; no clear D gene. The CDR3 has 16 residues. V dropped 0 bases and J dropped 1 base, with 12 bases sitting between them. In germline, CDR1 is SEHNR, CDR2 FQNEAQ (reference sequence). As DNA, the CDR3 is TGTGCCAGCAGCTTAGCGCTGAGTTTACATAACTATGGCTACACCTTC. This encodes CASSLALSLHNYGYTF.

V and J are TRBV27 and TRBJ1-1; tentatively, D is TRBD1 (5 bases). This CDR3 is 14 amino acids long. CDR1 and CDR2 (germline): MNHEY, SMNVEV (reference sequence). With 6 bases removed from V and 3 bases from J, the gap between germline ends came to 14 bases. CDR3 sequence (DNA): TGTGCCAGCAGCTTGGGGTGGGGCGACACTGAAGCTTTCTTT. Its translation: CASSLGWGDTEAFF.

This clonotype came up a few times. The chain recombines TRBV14 with TRBJ1-2; a weak D match, TRBD1 (6 bases). The germline V gene has CDR1 SGHDN and CDR2 FVKESK. The germline V and J ends were trimmed by 0 bases and 4 bases, with 15 bases remaining between them. The CDR3 totals 16 residues. CDR3 in DNA: TGTGCCAGCAGCCAAGATCCGACAGGCACACCCTATGGCTACACCTTC. Amino acid sequence: CASSQDPTGTPYGYTF.

Only a few counts were recorded for this clonotype. The V call is TRBV10-3, the J call TRBJ2-3; D is undetermined. V was cut by 3 bases and J by 8 bases, with 9 bases left in between. This CDR3 contains 12 residues. Germline values: CDR1 ENHRY, CDR2 SYGVKD. CDR3 amino acids: CAISDIHPTQYF. The DNA of the CDR3 is TGTGCCATCAGTGACATCCACCCTACGCAGTATTTT.

The table lists this clonotype with many counts. The chain carries TRBV27 and TRBJ2-1; 14 positions match TRBD2. The germline V gene has CDR1 MNHEY and CDR2 SMNVEV (reference sequence). This CDR3 spans 15 amino acids. V was pared by 5 bases and J by 7 bases, with 4 bases of the junction left unmatched. This chain's CDR3 is CASSIGTSGGNEQFF. Written as DNA, the CDR3 is TGTGCCAGCAGTATAGGGACTAGCGGGGGTAATGAGCAGTTCTTC.

The rearrangement joins TRBV5-1 to TRBJ2-5; 7 nucleotides match TRBD1. The CDR3 loop spans 13 amino acids. The germline V gene has CDR1 SGHRS and CDR2 YFSETQ. Unmatched junction bases numbered 9, after V lost 2 bases and J lost 11 bases. The CDR3 nucleotides are TGCGCCAGCAGCTTAACAGGGGCAGGGGAGCAGTACTTC. Its protein product is CASSLTGAGEQYF.

The chain links TRBV6-6 to TRBJ2-3; 8 positions match TRBD2. CDR3 length equals 17 residues. In germline, CDR1 is MNHNY, CDR2 SVGAGI (reference sequence). V lost 0 bases, J lost 0 bases, and 5 bases stayed unmatched. The CDR3 DNA follows: TGTGCCAGCAGTTACTCTATGGCGGGGGGTAGCACAGATACGCAGTATTTT. Translating gives CASSYSMAGGSTDTQYF.

This clonotype was counted ten times or more. The J gene is TRBJ1-2, the V gene TRBV4-2, with no clear D. V gave up 1 base and J gave up 4 bases, with 10 bases separating them. There are 14 residues in the CDR3. Germline V CDR1 and CDR2: LGHNA, YNFKEQ. In DNA, the CDR3 is TGTGCCAGCAGCCAAGTTGGGTCAGTCTATGGCTACACCTTC. It is translated as CASSQVGSVYGYTF.

This clonotype has just a few counts. This rearrangement joins TRBV11-2 to TRBJ2-1, with D maybe TRBD2 (6 bases). Germline V CDR1 and CDR2: SGHAT, FQNNGV. CDR3 size: 16 residues. V was pared by 4 bases and J by 0 bases, with 13 bases between. CDR3 sequence: CASSSRGFGSYNEQFF. The CDR3 DNA sequence: TGTGCCAGCAGCTCCCGGGGGTTCGGCTCCTACAATGAGCAGTTCTTC.

This clonotype was counted between two and nine times. The chain carries TRBV4-1 and TRBJ2-1; D unclear. Per germline, CDR1 MGHRA and CDR2 YSYEKL. Trimming pared 2 bases from V and 4 bases from J, leaving 12 bases between. The CDR3 is 15 amino acids. CDR3 sequence (DNA): TGCGCCAGCAGCCAAAATGCCCTTGTATACAATGAGCAGTTCTTC. It codes for CASSQNALVYNEQFF.

This clonotype appeared a few times. This sequence joins TRBV11-3 and TRBJ2-1; 9 bases agree with TRBD1. Germline assignment: CDR1 SGHNT and CDR2 YENEEA. J was trimmed by 6 bases and V by 5 bases; bases with no gene match: 11. This CDR3 comprises 16 residues. The chain's CDR3 is CASSAGTGIGGNEQFF. The DNA for the CDR3 is TGTGCCAGCAGCGCAGGGACAGGGATCGGAGGCAATGAGCAGTTCTTC.

The chain is built from TRBV7-2 and TRBJ2-3, with TRBD2 matching over 11 bases. V lost 4 bases and J lost 1; bases outside the gene matches: 4. CDR1 and CDR2 (germline): SGHTA, FQGNSA. The CDR3 extends over 16 amino acids. The CDR3 region has the DNA TGTGCCAGCAGCTCAGAGACTAGCGGGGGCACAGATACGCAGTATTTT. Translated, it gives CASSSETSGGTDTQYF.

This clonotype was recorded many times. V and J are TRBV7-3 and TRBJ2-3; D may be TRBD2 (6 bases). This CDR3 region has 15 residues. V was cut by 5 bases and J by 0 bases, with 12 bases left in between. Germline V gene data show CDR1 as SGHTA and CDR2 as FQGTGA. The CDR3 DNA is TGTGCCAGCAGCCCAGAGACTAGGAGCACAGATACGCAGTATTTT. This encodes CASSPETRSTDTQYF.

V usage is TRBV29-1 and J usage is TRBJ1-4, with a weak D call TRBD1 (6 bases). From germline, CDR1 is SQVTM and CDR2 ANQGSEA. This CDR3 region has 13 residues. Trimming removed 7 bases from V and 5 bases from J, with 14 bases in between. The CDR3 DNA sequence: TGCAGCGCCAGGACAGTTATGAATGAAAAACTGTTTTTT. It codes for CSARTVMNEKLFF. Looking up the rest from reference TRBV29-1 and TRBJ1-4 gives the full variable domain: SAVISQKPSRDICQRGTSLTIQCQVDSQVTMMFWYRQQPGQSLTLIATANQGSEATYESGFVIDKFPISRPNLTFSTLTVSNMSPEDSSIYLCSARTVMNEKLFFGSGTQLSVL.

The rearrangement joins TRBV20-1 to TRBJ2-3, with TRBD1 matching 8 bases. Trimming took 6 bases from V and 5 from J; bases not matched to a gene: 16. Germline V gene lookup returns CDR1 DFQATT and CDR2 SNEGSKA (reference sequence). The CDR3 sequence is 16 residues long. DNA of the CDR3: TGCAGTGCCCCGCTTGCGCCAGGGGGCGATCTAGATACGCAGTATTTT. Protein product: CSAPLAPGGDLDTQYF.

This chain uses TRBV7-8 with TRBJ2-1; tentatively, D is TRBD2 (5 bases). V was cut by 3 bases and J by 4 bases, with 13 bases left in between. This CDR3 region has 15 residues. Germline CDR1 SGHVS, CDR2 FQNEAQ. This CDR3 is CASSLDFGPYNEQFF. In DNA, the CDR3 is TGTGCCAGCAGCTTGGACTTTGGGCCGTACAATGAGCAGTTCTTC.

The chain has TRBV20-1 and TRBJ2-6; D remains unclear. V lost 3 bases and J lost 0, with 12 bases in between. The CDR3 is 16 amino acids. CDR1 is DFQATT, CDR2 SNEGSKA, per germline (reference sequence). CDR3 nucleotide sequence: TGCAGTGCTAGTCGCCTTGGGGACTCTGGGGCCAACGTCCTGACTTTC. Its translation: CSASRLGDSGANVLTF.

The chain joins TRBV7-9 to TRBJ2-1; D remains unclear. Trimming took 0 bases from V and 7 from J, leaving 7 bases between them. Germline assignment: CDR1 SEHNR and CDR2 FQNEAQ (reference sequence). The CDR3 length is 13 residues. The CDR3: CASSLAGSNEQFF. The CDR3 DNA follows: TGTGCCAGCAGCTTAGCGGGGTCAAATGAGCAGTTCTTC.